The clone carrying this T cell receptor beta chain came up many times. Its antigen is still unknown. Patients aged 18 to 65 had newly diagnosed hyperthyroidism of under 2 months' duration. Pregnant or lactating patients were excluded, as were those with uncontrolled infection or other autoimmune disease. Isolation of PBMCs was performed on 8 to 10 ml fresh peripheral blood. The investigators amplified TCR beta CDR3 regions from RNA transcripts. TCR CDR3 underwent first-round RT-PCR with the HTBI primer set. Using its own MiXCR run on the multiplex PCR reads, TCRdb lists one record per CDR3 protein. The data hold 380,000 or so distinct CDR3 sequences, with about 15% observed a single time. The record originates from a study of T cells in Graves' hyperthyroidism and ophthalmopathy. V was pared by 1 base and J by 4 bases, with 10 bases between. Looked up from germline, CDR1 is SGHTA and CDR2 is FQGNSA. CDR3 size: 15 residues.

Whole-study results and caveats: In the blood, most expanded thyroid clonotypes above 0.001 appeared as well.

The rearrangement joins TRBV7-2 to TRBJ2-2; D ambiguous. Material: blood. This sequence originates from a woman under 40 with Graves' hyperthyroidism. CDR3 bases: TGTGCCAGCAGCTTAGAATTAATGTCCACCGGGGAGCTGTTTTTT. Amino acid sequence: CASSLELMSTGELFF.